This TCR beta chain comes out of a study of shared clonotypes between healthy human individuals. Per germline, CDR1 SNHLY and CDR2 FYNNEI. Trimming removed 7 bases at V and 0 bases at J, with 22 bases between. The CDR3 has 17 amino acids. Naivety among CD8 cells was defined by CD45RO negativity and positive CCR7 selection, thereby excluding terminally differentiated effector memory CD45RA+ cells. Adult Caucasians living in Nashville, Tennessee made up all of the donors. It was at deep level that the assay was run. The table came from immunoSEQ multiplex PCR; TCRdb's copy has only in-frame clones and leaves some out. The table has about 2 million clones, about 95% seen once.

The chain employs TRBV2 and TRBJ2-7; D gene uncertain. The TCR sequence derives from a man younger than 35 in good health. The sequenced sample consisted of naive CD8+ T cells sorted from blood. Written as DNA, the CDR3 is TGTGCCAGCACCCGAAGCGCACTCGACATCAGCTCCTACGAGCAGTACTTC. Protein sequence: CASTRSALDISSYEQYF.